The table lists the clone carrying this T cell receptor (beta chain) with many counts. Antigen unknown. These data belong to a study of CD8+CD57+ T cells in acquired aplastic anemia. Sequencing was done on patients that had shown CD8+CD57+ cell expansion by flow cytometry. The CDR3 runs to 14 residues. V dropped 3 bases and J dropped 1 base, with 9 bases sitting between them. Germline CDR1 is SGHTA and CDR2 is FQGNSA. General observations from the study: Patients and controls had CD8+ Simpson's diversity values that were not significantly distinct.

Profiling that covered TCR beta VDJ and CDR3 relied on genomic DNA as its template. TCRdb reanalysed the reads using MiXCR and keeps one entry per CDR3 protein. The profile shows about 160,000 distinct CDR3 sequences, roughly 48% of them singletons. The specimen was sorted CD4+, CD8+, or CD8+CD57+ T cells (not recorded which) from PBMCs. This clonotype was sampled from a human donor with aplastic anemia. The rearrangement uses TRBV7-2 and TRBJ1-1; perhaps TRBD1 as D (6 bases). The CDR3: CASSFLTGNTEAFF. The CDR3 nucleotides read TGTGCCAGCAGCTTCTTGACAGGGAACACTGAAGCTTTCTTT.